This T cell receptor beta chain was found in a study of blood T cell repertoires in COVID-19. Study summary: Samples taken during acute and convalescent COVID-19 were collected in the United States, Italy and Spain.

The authors' processing: Reference gene primer amplification yielded estimated nucleated cell counts. Sequencing used immunoSEQ multiplex PCR; TCRdb keeps in-frame clones, though not all of them. V, J and clone size were drawn from that table, and D and trimming were deduced from the DNA. Of about 250,000 clones listed, about 87% are singletons. The material sequenced was peripheral blood. This sequence was found in a woman aged 30 to 39 with COVID-19, enrolled during active disease.

The CDR3, as DNA: TGTGCCAGCAGTAGTAGGGACAGGGTGGCTGAAAAACTGTTTTTT. Translated, it gives CASSSRDRVAEKLFF. V gene TRBV28 combines with J gene TRBJ1-4; 9 positions agree with TRBD1. Trimming took 5 bases from V and 7 from J; bases not matched to a gene: 8. The CDR3 is made up of 15 amino acids. Germline V gives CDR1 MDHEN, CDR2 SYDVKM. Full variable domain (outside the CDR3, taken from reference TRBV28 and TRBJ1-4): DVKVTQSSRYLVKRTGEKVFLECVQDMDHENMFWYRQDPGLGLRLIYFSYDVKMKEKGDIPEGYSVSREKKERFSLILESASTNQTSMYLCASSSRDRVAEKLFFGSGTQLSVL.